A selection of T cell receptor beta chains follows, all from one sample in a study of blood T cells in healthy people across ages. Each CDR3 protein is one row after TCRdb ran MiXCR on the 5' RACE reads. The profile covers about 900,000 distinct CDR3 sequences, with roughly 60% appearing a single time and roughly 26% taken by the ten largest. Sequenced sample: blood. The receptors shown here come from a man aged 30-40 years in good health. The CDR3 runs from the conserved cysteine through the conserved F or W. D genes are given only for firm matches. Size tells how often a clone was seen (once, few, many) or the class of an expanded clone, and some rows leave it out.

clone_size	j_call	d_call	v_call	cdr3_nt	cdr3_aa
NA	TRBJ2-1	NA	TRBV6-5	TGTGCCAGCAGTTATCAAGCCGGGACGGGGGACCATGAGCAGTTCTTC	CASSYQAGTGDHEQFF
few	TRBJ2-3	TRBD2	TRBV15	TGTGCCACCAGAAGTAGCGGGGAGTTCACAGATACGCAGTATTTT	CATRSSGEFTDTQYF
NA	TRBJ2-4	NA	TRBV14	TGTGCCAGCAGCCAAGGTTATAACAGTGCCAAAAACATTCAGTACTTC	CASSQGYNSAKNIQYF
NA	TRBJ2-1	TRBD1	TRBV28	TGTGCCAGCAGCCTGGACAGGGAACTATCCTACAATGAGCAGTTCTTC	CASSLDRELSYNEQFF
NA	TRBJ2-1	TRBD2	TRBV7-2	TGTGCCAGCAGCTTGACCTCTGATCGGGGGGTTTATGAGCAGTTCTTC	CASSLTSDRGVYEQFF
NA	TRBJ2-7	TRBD1	TRBV28	TGTGCCAGCAGTCCCGGGACAGGGTTTTCCGACGAGCAGTACTTC	CASSPGTGFSDEQYF
NA	TRBJ2-5	NA	TRBV3-1	TGTGCCAGCAGCCTCCAGAGTCGCTGGGGTGAGCAGTACTTC	CASSLQSRWGEQYF
NA	TRBJ2-7	NA	TRBV3-1	TGTGCCAGCAGCTCGGCCGGGCAACGGATATACAATGAGCAGTACTTC	CASSSAGQRIYNEQYF
few	TRBJ2-5	NA	TRBV6-1	TGTGCCAGCAGTGAATTCCGGGACTGGCAAGAGACCCAGTACTTC	CASSEFRDWQETQYF
NA	TRBJ2-7	NA	TRBV5-1	TGCGCCAGCAGCTTGGACAGTATCTCCTACGAGCAGTACTTC	CASSLDSISYEQYF
NA	TRBJ2-1	NA	TRBV7-9	TGTGGCAGCAGCTTGCCAGAGAGCTCCTACAATGAGCAGTTCTTC	CGSSLPESSYNEQFF
NA	TRBJ2-7	TRBD2	TRBV5-1	TGCGCCAGCAGGTCCAGCGGGGGAACCTACGAGCAGTACTTC	CASRSSGGTYEQYF
NA	TRBJ1-1	NA	TRBV28	TGTGTGACTCGGGACGATGAAGCTTTCTTT	CVTRDDEAFF
few	TRBJ1-5	NA	TRBV5-1	TGCGCCAGCAGCGCCAGTGGGGGGGGCAGTCAGCCCCAGCATTTT	CASSASGGGSQPQHF
NA	TRBJ2-1	TRBD2	TRBV20-1	TGCAGTGGTCCGGAGCTAGCGGGGGCTAACAATGAGCAGTTCTTC	CSGPELAGANNEQFF
NA	TRBJ2-5	NA	TRBV5-5	TGTGCCAGCAGGAGGGACGTGCAAGAGACCCAGTACTTC	CASRRDVQETQYF
NA	TRBJ2-1	NA	TRBV7-2	TGTGCCAGCAGCTTAGCGAATCCAGGCTATGCTAGCTCCTACAATGAGCAGTTCTTC	CASSLANPGYASSYNEQFF
NA	TRBJ2-7	NA	TRBV7-2	TGTGCCAGCAGCTTATGGGACAACTACGAGCAGTACTTC	CASSLWDNYEQYF
NA	TRBJ2-1	TRBD2	TRBV7-2	TGTGCCAGCAGCCCAAACTCCCTAGCGGGGGCCTACAATGAGCAGTTCTTC	CASSPNSLAGAYNEQFF
many	TRBJ2-7	NA	TRBV18	TGTGCCAGCAGCCCGGGCGTCGAGCAGTACTTC	CASSPGVEQYF
once	TRBJ2-1	NA	TRBV5-1	TGCGCCAGCAGCGGACGACAGGGCGGGGCCTACAATGAGCAGTTCTTC	CASSGRQGGAYNEQFF
NA	TRBJ2-1	TRBD2	TRBV10-3	TGTGCCATCAGTGATTCGGCTAGCGGGGGGGTCTCCTACAATGAACAGTTCTTC	CAISDSASGGVSYNEQFF
NA	TRBJ2-5	TRBD1	TRBV6-6	TGTGCCAGCAGAAGGGACAGACTCCAAGAGACCCAGTACTTC	CASRRDRLQETQYF
NA	TRBJ2-7	NA	TRBV10-3	TGTGCCATCAGTGATTTGGACGAGCAGTACTTC	CAISDLDEQYF
NA	TRBJ2-2	NA	TRBV12-3/TRBV12-4	TGTGCCAGCAGACCGGGGCAGGGGATGGCCGGGGAGCTGTTTTTT	CASRPGQGMAGELFF
NA	TRBJ2-7	NA	TRBV4-2	TGTGCCAGCAGCCAAGACTGGACAGCCCCTTTCGCAGAGCAGTACTTC	CASSQDWTAPFAEQYF
NA	TRBJ2-7	NA	TRBV27	TGTGCCAGCAGTAAAGGGGAGTTCGGCTCCTACGAGCAGTACTTC	CASSKGEFGSYEQYF
few	TRBJ2-1	TRBD1	TRBV6-5	TGTGCCAGCAAAACCAGGGGGCAAGGCGAGCAGTTCTTC	CASKTRGQGEQFF
NA	TRBJ1-2	NA	TRBV4-2	TGTGCCAGCAGCCAAGAGGAGGGGGGGGCAGCGTATGGCTACACCTTC	CASSQEEGGAAYGYTF
NA	TRBJ1-5	NA	TRBV10-3	TGTGCCATCGGGGTTAGCAATCAGCCCCAGCATTTT	CAIGVSNQPQHF
NA	TRBJ2-1	NA	TRBV4-3	TGCGCCAGCAGCACGCAGGGGGGGGGCGGGCAGTTCTTC	CASSTQGGGGQFF
NA	TRBJ1-2	NA	TRBV7-2	TGTGCCAGCAGCTTATATGGGGGGGGAAGTAATGGCTACACCTTC	CASSLYGGGSNGYTF
NA	TRBJ1-2	TRBD1	TRBV28	TGTGCCAGCAGTTCTCCCGGCCGACAGGGCAACTATGGCTACACCTTC	CASSSPGRQGNYGYTF
once	TRBJ2-5	TRBD2	TRBV28	TGTGCCAGCGAACATAGCGGGGGGGTAGAGACCCAGTACTTC	CASEHSGGVETQYF
NA	TRBJ2-5	NA	TRBV20-1	TGCAGTGCCAATGGGGACAAAGAGACCCAGTACTTC	CSANGDKETQYF
NA	TRBJ2-3	NA	TRBV12-3/TRBV12-4	TGTGCCAGCAGGGGGGGCAGCACAGATACGCAGTATTTT	CASRGGSTDTQYF
NA	TRBJ2-1	NA	TRBV20-1	TGCAGTGCTAGAGCTCCCAATGAGCAGTTCTTC	CSARAPNEQFF